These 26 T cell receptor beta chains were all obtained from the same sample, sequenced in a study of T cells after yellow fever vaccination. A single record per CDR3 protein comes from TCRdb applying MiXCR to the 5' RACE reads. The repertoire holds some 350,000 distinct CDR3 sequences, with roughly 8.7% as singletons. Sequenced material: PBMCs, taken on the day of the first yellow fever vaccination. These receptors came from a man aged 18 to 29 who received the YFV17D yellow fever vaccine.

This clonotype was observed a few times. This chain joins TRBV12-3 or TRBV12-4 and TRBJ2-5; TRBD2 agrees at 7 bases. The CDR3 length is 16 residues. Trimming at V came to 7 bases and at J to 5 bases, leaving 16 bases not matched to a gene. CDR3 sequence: CASTLPSRGGFETQYF. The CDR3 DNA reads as TGTGCCAGCACCCTCCCTTCTCGCGGGGGTTTTGAGACCCAGTACTTC.

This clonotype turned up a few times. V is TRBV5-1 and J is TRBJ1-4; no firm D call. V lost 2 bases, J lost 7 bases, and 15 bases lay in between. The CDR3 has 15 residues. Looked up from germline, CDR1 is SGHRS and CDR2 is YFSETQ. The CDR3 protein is CASSFGAAVREKLFF. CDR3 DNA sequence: TGCGCCAGCAGCTTCGGTGCAGCAGTACGTGAAAAACTGTTTTTT.

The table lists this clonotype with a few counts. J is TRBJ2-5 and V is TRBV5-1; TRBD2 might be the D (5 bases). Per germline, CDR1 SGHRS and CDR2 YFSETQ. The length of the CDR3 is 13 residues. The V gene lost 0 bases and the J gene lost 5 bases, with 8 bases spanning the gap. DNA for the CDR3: TGCGCCAGCAGCTTGGAGAGGGTTGAGACCCAGTACTTC. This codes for CASSLERVETQYF.

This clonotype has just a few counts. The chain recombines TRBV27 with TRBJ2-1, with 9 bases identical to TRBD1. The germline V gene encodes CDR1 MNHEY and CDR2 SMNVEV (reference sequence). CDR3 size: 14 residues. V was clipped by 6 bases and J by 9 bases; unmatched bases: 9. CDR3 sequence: CASSSTGTGIEQFF. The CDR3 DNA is TGTGCCAGCAGCTCAACCGGGACAGGGATTGAGCAGTTCTTC.

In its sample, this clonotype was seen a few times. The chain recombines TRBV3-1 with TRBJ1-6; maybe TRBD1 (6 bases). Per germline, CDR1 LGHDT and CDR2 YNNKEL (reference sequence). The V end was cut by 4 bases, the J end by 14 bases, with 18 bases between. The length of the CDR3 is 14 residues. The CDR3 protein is CASSPGGQTVALHF. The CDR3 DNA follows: TGTGCCAGCAGCCCTGGCGGACAGACCGTAGCCCTCCACTTT. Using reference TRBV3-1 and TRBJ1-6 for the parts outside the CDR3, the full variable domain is DTAVSQTPKYLVTQMGNDKSIKCEQNLGHDTMYWYKQDSKKFLKIMFSYNNKELIINETVPNRFSPKSPDKAHLNLHINSLELGDSAVYFCASSPGGQTVALHFGNGTRLTVT.

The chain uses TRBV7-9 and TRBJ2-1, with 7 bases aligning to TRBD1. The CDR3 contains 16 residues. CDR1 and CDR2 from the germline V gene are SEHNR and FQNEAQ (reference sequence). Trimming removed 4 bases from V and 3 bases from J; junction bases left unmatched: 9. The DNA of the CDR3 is TGTGCCAGCAGCTCAAGAGGGGGACAGAACTACAATGAGCAGTTCTTC. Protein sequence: CASSSRGGQNYNEQFF.

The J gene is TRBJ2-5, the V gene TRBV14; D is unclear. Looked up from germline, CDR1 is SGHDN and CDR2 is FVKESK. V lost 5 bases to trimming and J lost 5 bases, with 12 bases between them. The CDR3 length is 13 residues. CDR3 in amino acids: CASSKDQWETQYF. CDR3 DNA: TGTGCCAGCAGCAAGGATCAGTGGGAGACCCAGTACTTC.

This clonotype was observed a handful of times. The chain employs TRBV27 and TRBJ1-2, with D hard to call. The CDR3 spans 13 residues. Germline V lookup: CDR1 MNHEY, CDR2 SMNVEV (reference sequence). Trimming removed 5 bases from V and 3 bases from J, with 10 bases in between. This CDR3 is CASSGRRDYGYTF. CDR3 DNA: TGTGCCAGCAGTGGGAGGCGGGACTATGGCTACACCTTC.

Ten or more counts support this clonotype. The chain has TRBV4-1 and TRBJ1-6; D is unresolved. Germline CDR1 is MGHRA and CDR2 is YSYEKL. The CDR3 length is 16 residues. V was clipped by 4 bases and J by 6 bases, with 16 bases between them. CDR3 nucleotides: TGCGCCAGCAGCCCCATTGGGAGGGAGGCTAATTCACCCCTCCACTTT. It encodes CASSPIGREANSPLHF.

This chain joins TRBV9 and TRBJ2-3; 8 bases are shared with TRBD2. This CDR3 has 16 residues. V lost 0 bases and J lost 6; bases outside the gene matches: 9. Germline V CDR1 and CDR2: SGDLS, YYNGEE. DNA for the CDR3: TGTGCCAGCAGCGTAGAGCTCGGGGGGGCCGTGGATACGCAGTATTTT. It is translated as CASSVELGGAVDTQYF.

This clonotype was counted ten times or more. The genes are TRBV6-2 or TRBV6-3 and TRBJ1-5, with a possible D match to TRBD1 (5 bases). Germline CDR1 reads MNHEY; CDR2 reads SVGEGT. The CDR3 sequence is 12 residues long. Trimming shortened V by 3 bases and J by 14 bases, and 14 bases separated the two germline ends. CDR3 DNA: TGTGCCAGCAGTTATCGGGAAGGGGTGAAGCATTTT. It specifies CASSYREGVKHF.

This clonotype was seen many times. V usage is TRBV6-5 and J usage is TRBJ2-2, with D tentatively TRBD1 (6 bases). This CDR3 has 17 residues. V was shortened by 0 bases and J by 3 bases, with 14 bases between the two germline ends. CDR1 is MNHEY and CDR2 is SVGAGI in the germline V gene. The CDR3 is CASSYSPRGADTGELFF. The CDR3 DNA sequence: TGTGCCAGCAGTTACTCCCCCAGGGGTGCGGACACCGGGGAGCTGTTTTTT.

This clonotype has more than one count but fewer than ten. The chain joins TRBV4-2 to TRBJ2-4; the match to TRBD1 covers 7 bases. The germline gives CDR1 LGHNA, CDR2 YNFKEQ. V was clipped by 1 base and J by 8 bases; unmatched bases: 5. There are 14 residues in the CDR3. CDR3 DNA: TGTGCCAGCAGCCAAGGGGACAGTGGTTACATTCAGTACTTC. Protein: CASSQGDSGYIQYF.

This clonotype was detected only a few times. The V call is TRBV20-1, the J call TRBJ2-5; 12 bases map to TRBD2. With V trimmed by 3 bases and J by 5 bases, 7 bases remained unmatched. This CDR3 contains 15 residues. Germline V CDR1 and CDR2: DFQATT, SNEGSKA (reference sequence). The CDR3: CSARAGLAGPETQYF. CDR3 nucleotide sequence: TGCAGTGCTAGGGCTGGACTAGCGGGGCCGGAGACCCAGTACTTC.

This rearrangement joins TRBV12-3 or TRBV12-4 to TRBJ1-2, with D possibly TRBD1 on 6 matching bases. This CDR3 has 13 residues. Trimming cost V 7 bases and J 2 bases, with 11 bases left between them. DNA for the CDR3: TGTGCCAGCATCCCCCAGGGGAACTATGGCTACACCTTC. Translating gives CASIPQGNYGYTF.

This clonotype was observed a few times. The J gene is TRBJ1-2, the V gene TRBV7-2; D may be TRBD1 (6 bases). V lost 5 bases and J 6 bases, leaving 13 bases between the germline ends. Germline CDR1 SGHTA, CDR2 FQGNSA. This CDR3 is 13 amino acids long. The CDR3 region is CASSPPGAHGYTF. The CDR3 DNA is TGTGCCAGCAGCCCCCCGGGGGCGCATGGCTACACCTTC.

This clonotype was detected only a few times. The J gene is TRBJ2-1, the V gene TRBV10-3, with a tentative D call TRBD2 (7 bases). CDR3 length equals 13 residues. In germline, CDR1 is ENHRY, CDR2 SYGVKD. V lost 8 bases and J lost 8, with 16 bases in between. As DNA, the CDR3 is TGTGCCATCTGGAAGGGGGAGGGGGATGAGCAGTTCTTC. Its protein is CAIWKGEGDEQFF.

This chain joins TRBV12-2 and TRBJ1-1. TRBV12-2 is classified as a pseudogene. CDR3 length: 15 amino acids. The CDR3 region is CASRLLRTLNTEAFF. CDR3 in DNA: TGTGCAAGTCGCTTACTACGGACCCTGAACACTGAAGCTTTCTTT.

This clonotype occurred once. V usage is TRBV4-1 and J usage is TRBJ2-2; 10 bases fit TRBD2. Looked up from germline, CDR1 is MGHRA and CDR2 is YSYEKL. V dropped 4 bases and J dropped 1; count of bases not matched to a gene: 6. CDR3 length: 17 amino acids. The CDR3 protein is CASSPWSGGENTGELFF. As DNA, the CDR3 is TGCGCCAGCAGCCCCTGGAGCGGGGGGGAGAACACCGGGGAGCTGTTTTTT.

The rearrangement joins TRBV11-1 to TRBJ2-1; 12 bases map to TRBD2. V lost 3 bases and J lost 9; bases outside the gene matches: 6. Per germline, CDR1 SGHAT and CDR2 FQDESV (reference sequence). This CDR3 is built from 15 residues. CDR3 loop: CASSFPSGGGIEQFF. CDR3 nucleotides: TGTGCCAGCAGCTTCCCTAGCGGGGGGGGTATTGAGCAGTTCTTC. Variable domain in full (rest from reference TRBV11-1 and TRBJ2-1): EAEVAQSPRYKITEKSQAVAFWCDPISGHATLYWYRQILGQGPELLVQFQDESVVDDSQLPKDRFSAERLKGVDSTLKIQPAELGDSAMYLCASSFPSGGGIEQFFGPGTRLTVL.

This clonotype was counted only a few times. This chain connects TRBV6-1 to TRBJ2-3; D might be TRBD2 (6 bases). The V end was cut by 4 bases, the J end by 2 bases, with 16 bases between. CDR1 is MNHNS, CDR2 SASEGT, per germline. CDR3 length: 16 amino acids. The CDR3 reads CASSARGERATDTQYF. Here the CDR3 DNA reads TGTGCCAGCAGTGCACGAGGGGAGCGGGCCACAGATACGCAGTATTTT.

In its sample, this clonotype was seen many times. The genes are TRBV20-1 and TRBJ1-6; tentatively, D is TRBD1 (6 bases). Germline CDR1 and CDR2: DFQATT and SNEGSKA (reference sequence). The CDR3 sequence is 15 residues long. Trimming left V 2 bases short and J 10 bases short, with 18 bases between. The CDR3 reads CSARPLRTEGSPLHF. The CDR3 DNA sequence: TGCAGTGCTAGACCCCTTAGGACAGAGGGCTCACCCCTCCACTTT.

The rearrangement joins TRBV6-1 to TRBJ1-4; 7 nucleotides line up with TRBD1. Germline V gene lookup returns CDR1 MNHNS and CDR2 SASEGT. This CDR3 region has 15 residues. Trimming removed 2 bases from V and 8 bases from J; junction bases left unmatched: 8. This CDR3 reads CASSERIGQEEKLFF. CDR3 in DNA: TGTGCCAGCAGTGAACGCATTGGACAGGAAGAAAAACTGTTTTTT.

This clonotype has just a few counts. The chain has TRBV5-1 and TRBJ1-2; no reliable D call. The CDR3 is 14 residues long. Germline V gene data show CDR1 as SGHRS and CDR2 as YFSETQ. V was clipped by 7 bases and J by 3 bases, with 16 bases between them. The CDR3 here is CASRITETHYGYTF. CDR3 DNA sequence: TGCGCCAGCCGAATCACAGAAACACACTATGGCTACACCTTC.

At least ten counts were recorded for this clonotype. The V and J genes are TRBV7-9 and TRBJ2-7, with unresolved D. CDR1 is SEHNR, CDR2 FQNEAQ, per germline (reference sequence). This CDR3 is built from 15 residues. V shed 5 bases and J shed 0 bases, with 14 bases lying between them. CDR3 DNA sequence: TGTGCCAGCAGCCCCGGTAGGGTGAACTCCTACGAGCAGTACGTC. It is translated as CASSPGRVNSYEQYV.

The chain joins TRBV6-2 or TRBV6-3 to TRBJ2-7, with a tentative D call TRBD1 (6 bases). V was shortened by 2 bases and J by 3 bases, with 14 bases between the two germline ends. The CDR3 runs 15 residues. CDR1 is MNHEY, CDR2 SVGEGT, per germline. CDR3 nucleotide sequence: TGTGCCAGCAGTTACCCACAGGGCAACAGCTACGAGCAGTACTTC. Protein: CASSYPQGNSYEQYF.